This T cell receptor beta chain was identified in a study of CD8+ T cells in alopecia areata. Extracted RNA was reverse transcribed, and the resulting cDNA served as sequencing template. Using immunoSEQ multiplex PCR, the repertoire was profiled, and TCRdb retains in-frame clones only, with some absent. The repertoire holds 140,000 to 150,000 clones, roughly three fifths seen once, with nearly 6.5% in the top ten. The germline V gene has CDR1 SGDLS and CDR2 YYNGEE. The CDR3 runs 14 residues. With 5 bases removed from V and 5 bases from J, the gap between germline ends came to 13 bases. The material sequenced was CD4+ T cells sorted from blood, taken at week 0. The sequence came from a human donor with alopecia areata. V gene TRBV9 combines with J gene TRBJ2-2; D is uncertain. This chain's CDR3 is CASSSPLGTGELFF. The CDR3 DNA sequence: TGTGCCAGCAGTTCTCCCCTAGGGACCGGGGAGCTGTTTTTT.